This T cell receptor (beta chain) originates from a study of CD8 T cells in Susac syndrome (dated by TCRdb to between 2018 and 2021). Background for the entire study: The study used repertoire sequencing to test whether antigen drove CD8+ T cell activation and differentiation in Susac syndrome. Results the study describes overall, beyond this receptor: The number of individuals in the TCR sequencing and HLA analysis was recognized as being relatively small.

RNA was extracted using the RNeasy kit, and roughly 0.5 to 1 microgram was reverse transcribed with random hexamers. The immunoSEQ multiplex PCR assay, which covers 54 Vbeta and 13 Jbeta segments, was used to amplify TCR beta CDR3 regions. PCR amplification bias was corrected by using a synthetic template baseline for primer optimization and computational correction. The authors' pipeline ran thus. Reads were assigned to V, D and J genes according to IMGT and analyzed in immunoSEQ Analyzer, with only productive sequences retained. Clonality was computed as one minus Shannon entropy normalized by log2 of the number of productive unique sequences. For each patient and control, public and private clones were evaluated within the 100 most prevalent clones. A clone was defined as Susac-specific if it was absent from the healthy and MS cohorts, from more than 850 published viral clones and from other ImmuneACCESS disease sequences. TCRdb reanalyzed the raw reads on its own, using fastp at Q25 for trimming and MiXCR for clone calling, and kept in-frame beta chains. Each entry merges the rows of one CDR3 protein and shows their most common DNA and genes. The V and J calls follow TCRdb's processing rather than the paper's. The sample contains 100,000 to 150,000 distinct CDR3 sequences, around 94% of them found a single time. Around 0.078% of the sample goes to the ten largest clones.

Worth noting for this clonotype: The clone's antigen remains unknown. No much larger clonotype is one base removed from it; base qualities were not supplied.

High-throughput TCR beta sequencing profiled peripheral blood CD8+ and CD4+ T cells from healthy donors, Susac syndrome patients and multiple sclerosis patients. The healthy donors served as controls matched for age and sex. Bulk CD8+ and CD4+ T cells were purified by magnetic negative isolation, while CD8+ TEMRA cells were enriched using FACS. Blood was collected in EDTA tubes and processed within 24 hours, with PBMCs isolated through density gradient centrifugation. PBMCs intended for TCR sequencing were cryopreserved in liquid nitrogen and were subsequently thawed in a 37 degrees C water bath. A purity of at least 90% was achieved for sorted or isolated CD4+, CD8+ and CD8+ TEMRA cells. The CDR3 sequence holds 16 residues, the cysteine and phenylalanine included. Left in the record is the CDR3 DNA by itself, 48 bases read in frame from the first base. Looking up the germline V gene (reference sequence) yields CDR1 DFQATT and CDR2 SNEGSKA. The germline V and J ends show losses of 4 bases and 0 bases respectively, and no gene match explains 9 bases of the junction.

The source of this sequence is a human donor in good health. Material: CD4+ T cells from PBMCs. This receptor chain uses TRBV20-1 and TRBJ2-1, with 7 junctional bases fitting TRBD2. The sequenced DNA: TGCAGTGCTATCCCTAGCGGCTGGAGCTCCTACAATGAGCAGTTCTTC. Translated, it reads CSAIPSGWSSYNEQFF.